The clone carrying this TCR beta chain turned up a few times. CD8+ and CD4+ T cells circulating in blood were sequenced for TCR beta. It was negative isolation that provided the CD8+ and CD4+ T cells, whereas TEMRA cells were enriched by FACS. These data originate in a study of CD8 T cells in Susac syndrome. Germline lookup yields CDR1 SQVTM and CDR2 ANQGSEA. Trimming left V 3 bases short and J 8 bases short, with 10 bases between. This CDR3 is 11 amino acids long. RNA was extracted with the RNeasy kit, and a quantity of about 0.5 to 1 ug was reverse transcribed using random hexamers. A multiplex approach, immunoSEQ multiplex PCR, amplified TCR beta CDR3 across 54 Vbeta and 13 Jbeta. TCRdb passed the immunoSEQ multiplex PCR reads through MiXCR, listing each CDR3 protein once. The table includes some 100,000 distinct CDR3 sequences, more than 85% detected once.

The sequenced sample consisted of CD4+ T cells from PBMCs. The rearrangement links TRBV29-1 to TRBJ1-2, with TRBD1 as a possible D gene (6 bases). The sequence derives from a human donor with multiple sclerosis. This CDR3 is CSVERGEGYTF. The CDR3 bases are TGCAGCGTTGAGAGGGGGGAAGGCTACACCTTC.